This T cell receptor beta chain originates from a study of blood T cell repertoires in COVID-19. CDR3 length equals 14 residues. V lost 6 bases and J lost 4; bases outside the gene matches: 5. From germline, CDR1 is MNHEY and CDR2 SVGAGI. Original analysis: Estimates of nucleated cell counts were drawn from the amplification of reference gene primers. Produced via immunoSEQ multiplex PCR; TCRdb's table is partial and in-frame only. The DNA gave D and trimming, while V, J and clone size come from that table. The profile covers roughly 140,000 clones, with around 84% appearing a single time and about 5% taken by the ten largest. Only a few counts were recorded for this clone.

The TCR originated in a woman between 45 and 60 years old with acute or convalescent COVID-19. The chain uses TRBV6-5 and TRBJ1-5; 8 nucleotides agree with TRBD1. Specimen: peripheral blood. In DNA, the CDR3 is TGTGCCAGCAGGAGGACAGGGCGGAATCAGCCCCAGCATTTT. This translates into CASRRTGRNQPQHF.